This TCR beta chain came from a study of regulatory T cells in long-lasting Graves disease (TCRdb year 2021). Looking at the study overall: Persistent Graves' disease was defined as antithyroid drug treatment for over 5 years with persistently positive TSH receptor autoantibodies. The study was conducted in China and was registered as a clinical trial. A total of roughly 35 samples underwent TCR sequencing, from about 13 patients with persistent Graves' disease and roughly 20 patients with newly diagnosed Graves' disease. Peripheral blood TCR sequencing and RNA sequencing compared persistent Graves' disease patients with newly diagnosed Graves' disease patients. On average, persistent Graves' disease patients in the clinical cohort had been on antithyroid drugs for about 10.3 years.

The full study reports these points: More public clonotypes were shared among persistent patients (around 3,000) than among newly diagnosed patients (more than 900). Lower TCR Shannon entropy and fewer highly expanded clones were observed in persistent Graves' disease patients than in newly diagnosed patients, which suggested clonal expansion. Only peripheral blood was studied, because thyroid tissue, the primary lesion, was inaccessible. Sequencing and analysis were limited to the TCR beta chain. The small sample size was acknowledged by the authors as a limitation that may reduce accuracy.

Comment on this clonotype: The clone's antigen remains unknown. No base qualities exist here, and no much larger clone lies one base off it.

The method was multiplex PCR. The instrument was an Illumina HiSeq 4000. TCR beta libraries were built with iRepertoire HTBI primers and Arm-PCR amplification of CDR3 regions. Gel purification was performed on PCR products prior to sequencing. The study's processing was this. A total of around 66 TRBV and 14 TRBJ segments were identified across samples and were used for gene usage analysis of CDR3 amino acid clonotypes. COPE and FqMerger were used to merge filtered high-quality paired reads into contigs. BLAST was used to align contigs to the IMGT TRBV, TRBD and TRBJ reference genes, and CDR3 was defined following IMGT. Clonotypes above 0.1% frequency were classified as highly expanded clones. Shannon entropy served as the measure of repertoire diversity, while the Gini coefficient captured V-J evenness. Clonotypes shared by more than one individual were considered public. TCRdb trimmed the raw reads at Q25, called clones with MiXCR and kept productive beta chains. When rows share a CDR3 protein, they turn into one entry using the most common DNA and genes. TCRdb's processing, not the authors' own work, is the source of the V and J calls. Recorded for this sample are 400,000 to 500,000 distinct CDR3 sequences; around 20% of them occurred a single time. The ten largest make up about 8.3% of the sample.

The time point tag for this specimen amounts to: persistent/refractory GD, antithyroid drugs over 5 years with positive TRAb. RNA was extracted from PBMCs in TRIzol for both TCR sequencing and RNA sequencing. The diagnosis of Graves' disease was made according to American Thyroid Association guidelines. Patients for the study were recruited at an endocrinology department in Xi'an, China. From each patient, around 8.3 milliliters of peripheral blood was collected into an EDTA anticoagulant tube. Ficoll Paque Plus density gradient separation was used to isolate PBMCs, and no further T cell sorting was done. RNA quality was checked with an Agilent 2100 Bioanalyzer and agarose gel, and concentration with a NanoDrop 2000. The sequence came from a female donor with Graves disease. Sequencing used peripheral blood mononuclear cells (PBMCs), obtained when the disease was refractory, from a patient treated with antithyroid drugs.

CDR3 loop: CASSLGVDSFTYEQYF. The nucleotide sequence is given as TGTGCCAGCTCACTGGGGGTCGACAGTTTTACCTACGAGCAGTACTTC. This sequence uses TRBV18 and TRBJ2-7, with the D call perhaps TRBD1 or TRBD2, as 5 bases match in each case. The CDR3 holds 16 amino acids from the cysteine to the phenylalanine. The sequence is cut down to CDR3 DNA, 48 bases in frame from base 1. Relative to germline, V is 4 bases shorter and J is 2 bases shorter, with 18 bases between their ends. Per the germline V gene, KGHSH is the CDR1 and LQKENI is the CDR2.